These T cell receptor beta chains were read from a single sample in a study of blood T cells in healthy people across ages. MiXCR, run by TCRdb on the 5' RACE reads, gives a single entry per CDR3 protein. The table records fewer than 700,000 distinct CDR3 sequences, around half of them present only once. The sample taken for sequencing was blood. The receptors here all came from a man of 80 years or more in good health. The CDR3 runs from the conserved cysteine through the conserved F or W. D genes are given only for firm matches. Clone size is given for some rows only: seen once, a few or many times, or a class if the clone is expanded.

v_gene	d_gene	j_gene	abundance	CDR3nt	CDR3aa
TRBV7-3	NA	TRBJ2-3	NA	TGTACCAGCGGGAGGACAGGGCCCACAGATACGCAGTATTTT	CTSGRTGPTDTQYF
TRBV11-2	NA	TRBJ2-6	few	TGTGCCAGCAGCTTAAGCCTGTACTCTGGGGCCAACGTCCTGACTTTC	CASSLSLYSGANVLTF
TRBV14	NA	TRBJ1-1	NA	TGTGCCAGCAGCCAAGAGCGGGGGGTCACTGAAGCTTTCTTT	CASSQERGVTEAFF
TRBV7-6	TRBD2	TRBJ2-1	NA	TGTGCCAGCAGCTACCCCTTATCGGGGGGATCCTACAATGAGCAGTTCTTC	CASSYPLSGGSYNEQFF
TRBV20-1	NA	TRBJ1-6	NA	TGCAGTGCTAGAGACAGGGGCTACTCCTATAATTCACCCCTCCACTTT	CSARDRGYSYNSPLHF
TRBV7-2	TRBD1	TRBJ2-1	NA	TGTGCCAGCAGCAGACAGGGGCACTACAATGAGCAGTTGTTC	CASSRQGHYNEQLF
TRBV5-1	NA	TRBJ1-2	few	TGCGCCAGCAGCTTGCGGGGGCCTAACTATGGCTACACCTTC	CASSLRGPNYGYTF
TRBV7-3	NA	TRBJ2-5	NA	TGTGCCAGCAGCTTAAACGATCGGGAGACCCAGTACTTC	CASSLNDRETQYF
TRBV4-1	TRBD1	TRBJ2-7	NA	TGCGCCAGCAGCCAAGAAGGGGGACAGGGGTTCCCCTACGAGCAGTACTTC	CASSQEGGQGFPYEQYF
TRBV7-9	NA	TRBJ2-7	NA	TGTGCCAGCAGTCAAAACAGGCCCGACTGCGAGCAGTACTTC	CASSQNRPDCEQYF
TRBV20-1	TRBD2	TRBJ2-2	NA	TGCAGTGCTCCCGGGGAGCGGGAGAACACCGGGAAGCTGTTTTTT	CSAPGERENTGKLFF
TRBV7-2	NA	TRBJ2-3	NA	TGTGCCAGCACCCCCAACCGGGACCCAGCGGATACGCAGTATTTT	CASTPNRDPADTQYF
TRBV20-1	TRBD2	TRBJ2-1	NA	TGCAGTGCTAGACCGGTAGCGGGAGGCCCTACCGGTGAGCAGTTCTTC	CSARPVAGGPTGEQFF
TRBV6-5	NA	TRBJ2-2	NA	TGTGCCAGCAGTCCAGGGGTGACCACCGGGGAGCTGTTTTTT	CASSPGVTTGELFF
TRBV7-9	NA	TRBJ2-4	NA	TGTGCCAGCAGCTTAGATTCGGGACCTCAGTACTTC	CASSLDSGPQYF
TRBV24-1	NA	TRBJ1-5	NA	TGTGCCACCAGTGATGGGGACGGTGATCACCAGCCCCAGCATTTT	CATSDGDGDHQPQHF
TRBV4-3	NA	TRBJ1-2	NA	TGCGCCAGCAGCCAAGCTCCTAGGCAGCAAAGCTATGGCTACACCTTC	CASSQAPRQQSYGYTF
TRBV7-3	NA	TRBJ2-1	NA	TGTGCCAGCAGCACGAATGGGCTGGCAGGAGCCTACAATGAGCAGTTCTTC	CASSTNGLAGAYNEQFF
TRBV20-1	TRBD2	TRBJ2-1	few	TGCAGTGCTACTACCCCCGGACTAGCGGGAGTTGAGCAGTTCTTC	CSATTPGLAGVEQFF
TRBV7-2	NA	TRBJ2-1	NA	TGTGCCAGCAGCTTAGAGGACACGGCCCACAATGAGCAGTTCTTC	CASSLEDTAHNEQFF
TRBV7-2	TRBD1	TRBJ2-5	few	TGTGCCAGCAGCTCCAGTGCAGGGGGTCCAGGGACCCAGTACTTC	CASSSSAGGPGTQYF
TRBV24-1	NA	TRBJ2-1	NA	TGTGCCACCAGGGGGTACTCCTACAATGAGCAGTTCTTC	CATRGYSYNEQFF
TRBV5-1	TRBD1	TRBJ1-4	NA	TGCGCCAGCAGCTTCGCAGGGGGTATGAGTGAAAAACTGTTTTTT	CASSFAGGMSEKLFF
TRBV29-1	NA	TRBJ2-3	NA	TGCAGTTTCCGGCTGGGGGACACAGATACGCAGGATTTT	CSFRLGDTDTQDF
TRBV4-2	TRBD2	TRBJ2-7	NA	TGTGCCAGCAGCCTCGGACTAGAAGGTCACGAGCAGTACTTC	CASSLGLEGHEQYF
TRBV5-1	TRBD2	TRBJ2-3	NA	TGCGCCAGCAGCCTGACGCCGGTAATTCTTCTAGCGGGCAGCACAGATACGCAGTATTTT	CASSLTPVILLAGSTDTQYF
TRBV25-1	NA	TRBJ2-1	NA	TGTGCCAGCAGTGGAAATACGTACAATGAGCAGTTCTTC	CASSGNTYNEQFF
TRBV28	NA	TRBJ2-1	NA	TGTGCCAGCAGTTTTGACTTACCAGAGGATGAGCAGTTCTTC	CASSFDLPEDEQFF
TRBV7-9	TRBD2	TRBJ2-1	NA	TGTGCCAGCAGTTACCCTGGACTAGCGCGTAACAATGAGCAGTTCTTC	CASSYPGLARNNEQFF
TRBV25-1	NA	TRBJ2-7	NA	TGTGCCAGCAGTGACCCCTCCGGGACCTCCTACGAGCAGTACTTC	CASSDPSGTSYEQYF
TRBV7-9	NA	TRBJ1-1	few	TGTGCCAGCAGCACCCCCGACACCCACACTGAAGCTTTCTTT	CASSTPDTHTEAFF
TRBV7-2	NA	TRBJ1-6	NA	TGTGCCAGCAGCTCTCATTCTCCGGGACCCACTACCAATTCACCCCTCCACTTT	CASSSHSPGPTTNSPLHF
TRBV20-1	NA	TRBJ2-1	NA	TGCAGTGCTAGAGGTAGGGCAGAGAATCCCAGTGAGCAGTTCTTC	CSARGRAENPSEQFF
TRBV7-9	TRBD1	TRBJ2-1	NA	TGTGCCAGCAGCTCGGGACAGGGGCTGTACGATGAGCAGTTCTTC	CASSSGQGLYDEQFF
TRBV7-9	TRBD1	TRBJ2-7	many	TGTGCCAGCAGCTTAGGAGGACAGGTACGGGACGTGCGGGAGCAGTACTTC	CASSLGGQVRDVREQYF
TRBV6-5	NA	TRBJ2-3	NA	TGTGCCAGCAGCCCGTGGGCGGGAGATACGCAGTATTTT	CASSPWAGDTQYF
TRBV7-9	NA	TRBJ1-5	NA	TGTGCCAGCAGCTGGGGTAGTCAGCCCCAGCATTTT	CASSWGSQPQHF